This T cell receptor beta chain was sequenced for a study of blood T cells in healthy people across ages. V dropped 0 bases and J dropped 0 bases, with 20 bases sitting between them. The germline V gene encodes CDR1 MNHEY and CDR2 SVGAGI. This CDR3 contains 19 residues. The use of a sample-barcoded 5' primer and a J-beta primer mix characterized a second PCR of roughly 7 to 12 cycles. MiXCR was run by TCRdb on the 5' RACE reads, yielding one entry per CDR3 protein. The sample contains about 500,000 distinct CDR3 sequences, around 24% of which appear only once. There were at least 5.5 micrograms of total RNA extracted from every sample. Separately, the same data were catalogued under a study of T cells of mothers and their children.

The chain combines TRBV6-5 with TRBJ1-1; no definite D call. Input material: blood. This clonotype was obtained from a boy younger than 18 in good health. DNA for the CDR3: TGTGCCAGCAGTTACTCCCCCACCAGCTGGCGCCGGGTGAACACTGAAGCTTTCTTT. Translating it yields CASSYSPTSWRRVNTEAFF.